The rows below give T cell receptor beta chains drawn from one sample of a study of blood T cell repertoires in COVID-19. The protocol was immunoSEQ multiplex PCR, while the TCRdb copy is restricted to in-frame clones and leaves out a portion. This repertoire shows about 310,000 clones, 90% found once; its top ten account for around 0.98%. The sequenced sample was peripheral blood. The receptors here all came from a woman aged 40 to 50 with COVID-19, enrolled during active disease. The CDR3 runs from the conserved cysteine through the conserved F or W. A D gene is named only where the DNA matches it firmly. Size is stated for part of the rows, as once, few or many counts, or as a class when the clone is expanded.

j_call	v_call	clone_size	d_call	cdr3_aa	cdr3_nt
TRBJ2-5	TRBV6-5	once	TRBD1	CASNLDRGYQETQYF	TGTGCCAGCAACTTAGACAGGGGGTACCAAGAGACCCAGTACTTC
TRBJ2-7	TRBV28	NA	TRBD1	CASSAPGQGSYEQYF	TGTGCCAGCAGTGCCCCGGGACAGGGGTCCTACGAGCAGTACTTC
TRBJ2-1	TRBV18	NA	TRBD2	CASSPPWGLVYNEQFF	TGTGCCAGCTCACCACCATGGGGACTAGTCTACAATGAGCAGTTCTTC
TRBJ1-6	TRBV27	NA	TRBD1	CASRPGGSYNSPLHF	TGTGCCAGCAGACCAGGGGGCTCCTATAATTCACCCCTCCACTTT
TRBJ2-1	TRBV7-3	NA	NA	CASSLAVSSYNEQFF	TGTGCCAGCAGCTTGGCGGTGAGCTCCTACAATGAGCAGTTCTTC
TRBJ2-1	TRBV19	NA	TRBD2	CASSSARTSGREGAYNEQFF	TGTGCCAGTAGTTCCGCCCGGACTAGCGGGAGGGAAGGGGCCTACAATGAGCAGTTCTTC
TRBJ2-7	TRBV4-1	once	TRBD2	CASSPGTTSLYEQYF	TGCGCCAGCAGCCCTGGGACTACTAGCCTCTACGAGCAGTACTTC
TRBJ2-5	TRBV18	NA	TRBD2	CASSPRNVSGGHQETQYF	TGTGCCAGCTCACCAAGAAACGTTAGCGGGGGGCACCAAGAGACCCAGTACTTC
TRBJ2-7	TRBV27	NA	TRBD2	CASSLGEGYEQYF	TGTGCCAGCAGTTTGGGGGAGGGCTACGAGCAGTACTTC
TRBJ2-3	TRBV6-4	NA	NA	CASSDHPTDTQYF	TGTGCCAGCAGTGATCATCCCACAGATACGCAGTATTTT
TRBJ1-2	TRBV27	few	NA	CASSLYGYGYTF	TGTGCCAGCAGTTTGTACGGCTATGGCTACACCTTC
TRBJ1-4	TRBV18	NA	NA	CASSPLSGSANEKLFF	TGTGCCAGCTCACCACTATCGGGGAGTGCTAATGAAAAACTGTTTTTT
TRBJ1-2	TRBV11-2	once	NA	CASSLAVTENYGYTF	TGTGCCAGCAGCTTAGCGGTGACAGAAAACTATGGCTACACCTTC
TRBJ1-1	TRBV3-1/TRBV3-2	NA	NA	CASSQEVEKTEAFF	TGTGCCAGCAGCCAAGAGGTCGAGAAAACTGAAGCTTTCTTT
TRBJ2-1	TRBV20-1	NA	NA	CSALRGNEQFF	TGCAGTGCTTTAAGGGGTAATGAGCAGTTCTTC
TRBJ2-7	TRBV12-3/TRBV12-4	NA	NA	CASSPQRTYEQYF	TGTGCCAGCAGTCCTCAGAGGACCTACGAGCAGTACTTC
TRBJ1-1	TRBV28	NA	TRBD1	CASRGGQGVSVAFF	TGTGCCAGCAGGGGGGGACAGGGGGTATCGGTAGCTTTCTTT
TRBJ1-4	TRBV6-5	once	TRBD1	CASRRQGGEKLFF	TGTGCCAGCAGAAGACAGGGGGGCGAAAAACTGTTTTTT
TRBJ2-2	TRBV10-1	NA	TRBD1	CATPPLDRGDELSGELFF	TGCGCCACCCCCCCCCTCGACAGGGGGGATGAGTTGTCCGGGGAGCTGTTTTTT
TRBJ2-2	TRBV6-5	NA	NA	CASSYSQTGNTGELFF	TGTGCCAGCAGTTACTCTCAGACAGGAAACACCGGGGAGCTGTTTTTT
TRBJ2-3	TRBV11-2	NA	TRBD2	CASSLDTTSGSGQYF	TGTGCCAGCAGCTTAGATACCACTAGCGGTAGCGGGCAGTATTTT
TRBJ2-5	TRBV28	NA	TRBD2	CASRGTRETQYF	TGTGCCAGCCGAGGGACTAGGGAGACCCAGTACTTC
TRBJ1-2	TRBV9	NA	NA	CASTYTGNYGYTF	TGTGCCAGCACCTACACAGGGAACTATGGCTACACCTTC
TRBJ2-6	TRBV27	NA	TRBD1	CASRAQGTGANVLTF	TGTGCCAGCAGAGCACAGGGGACTGGGGCCAACGTCCTGACTTTC
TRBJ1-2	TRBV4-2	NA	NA	CASSLFLQGESSGGYTF	TGTGCCAGCAGCCTCTTCCTACAGGGAGAAAGTTCGGGTGGCTACACCTTC
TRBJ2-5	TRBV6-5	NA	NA	CASSRQGFGETQYF	TGTGCCAGCAGTCGCCAGGGGTTTGGAGAGACCCAGTACTTC
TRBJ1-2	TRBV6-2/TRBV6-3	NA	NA	CASSYPTLGGYTF	TGTGCCAGCAGTTATCCGACCCTCGGGGGCTACACCTTC
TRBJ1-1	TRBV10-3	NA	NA	CAISQGSTEAFF	TGTGCCATCAGTCAGGGGTCCACTGAAGCTTTCTTT
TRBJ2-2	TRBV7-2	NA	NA	CASSLGTPSTTGELFF	TGTGCCAGCAGCTTAGGAACACCTTCCACCACCGGGGAGCTGTTTTTT
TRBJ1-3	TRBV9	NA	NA	CASSKTSGNTIYF	TGTGCCAGCAGCAAGACATCTGGAAACACCATATATTTT
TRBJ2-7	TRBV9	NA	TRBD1	CASSAVGTGIYEQYF	TGTGCCAGCAGCGCCGTAGGGACAGGGATCTACGAGCAGTACTTC
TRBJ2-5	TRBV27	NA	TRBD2	CASSRLAGQETQYF	TGTGCCAGCAGTCGACTAGCGGGACAAGAGACCCAGTACTTC
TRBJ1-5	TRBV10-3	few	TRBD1	CAIHRGPDYSNQPQHF	TGTGCCATTCACAGGGGGCCCGATTATAGCAATCAGCCCCAGCATTTT
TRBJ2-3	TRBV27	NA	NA	CASRPTGRMVDTQYF	TGTGCCAGCAGGCCGACAGGGAGGATGGTAGATACGCAGTATTTT
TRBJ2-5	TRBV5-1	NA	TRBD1	CASSDGQGRGETQYF	TGCGCCAGCAGCGACGGACAGGGACGCGGAGAGACCCAGTACTTC
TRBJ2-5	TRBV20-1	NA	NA	CSASWAWGRAQETQYF	TGCAGTGCTAGTTGGGCTTGGGGGCGGGCCCAAGAGACCCAGTACTTC
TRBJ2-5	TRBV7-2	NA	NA	CASSLVEAETQYF	TGTGCCAGCAGCTTAGTTGAGGCGGAGACCCAGTACTTC
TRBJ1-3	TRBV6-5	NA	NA	CASTMDTDGGNTIYF	TGTGCCAGCACCATGGACACGGACGGTGGAAACACCATATATTTT
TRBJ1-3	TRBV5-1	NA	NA	CASSSIQGTQSGNTIYF	TGCGCCAGCAGCTCCATACAGGGTACCCAGTCTGGAAACACCATATATTTT
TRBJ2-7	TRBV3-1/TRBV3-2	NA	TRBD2	CASSPRGGTSGRKVSYEQYF	TGTGCCAGCAGCCCGCGCGGTGGGACTAGCGGGAGGAAGGTCTCCTACGAGCAGTACTTC
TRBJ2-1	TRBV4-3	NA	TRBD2	CASSQEGSGGYNEQFF	TGCGCCAGCAGCCAAGAGGGTAGCGGGGGGTACAATGAGCAGTTCTTC
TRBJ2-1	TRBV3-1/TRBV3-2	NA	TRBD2	CASSGIEGRENKVGNEQFF	TGTGCCAGCTCCGGGATTGAAGGGCGGGAGAATAAAGTTGGCAATGAGCAGTTCTTC
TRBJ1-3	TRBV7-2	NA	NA	CASSLSQGFNGNTIYF	TGTGCCAGCAGCTTATCGCAGGGTTTTAATGGAAACACCATATATTTT
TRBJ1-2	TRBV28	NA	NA	CASSSLDSYGYTF	TGTGCCAGCAGTTCCCTCGACAGTTATGGCTACACCTTC
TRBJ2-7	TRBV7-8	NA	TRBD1	CASSFPLGTGLPYEQYF	TGTGCCAGCAGCTTCCCCCTCGGGACAGGGTTACCCTACGAGCAGTACTTC
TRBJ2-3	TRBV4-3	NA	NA	CASSQGLAAPDTQYF	TGCGCCAGCAGCCAAGGGCTAGCCGCGCCAGATACGCAGTATTTT
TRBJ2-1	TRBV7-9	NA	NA	CASSLVLGHEQFF	TGTGCCAGCAGCTTAGTTCTGGGCCATGAGCAGTTCTTC
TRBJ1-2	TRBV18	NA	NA	CASSPLSLGWGYTF	TGTGCCAGCTCACCACTCTCGCTCGGTTGGGGCTACACCTTC